The 14 T cell receptor beta chains below were found in one sample sequenced in a study of CD8 T cells in ankylosing spondylitis. Antigens for these TCRs are unknown. Study results and caveats: In ankylosing spondylitis blood, a motif of about 8 highly homologous TCR beta variants appeared characteristic.

MiXCR, applied by TCRdb to the 5' RACE reads, yields one record per CDR3 protein. The sample shows fewer than 400,000 distinct CDR3 sequences, roughly 8% of them seen only once. Sequenced: blood, either unsorted or a sorted T cell fraction (not recorded which). These receptors all stem from a male donor with ankylosing spondylitis.

This chain connects TRBV5-1 to TRBJ2-7, with D uncertain. The CDR3 is 11 residues long. V dropped 0 bases and J dropped 7 bases, with 5 bases sitting between them. CDR1 and CDR2 from the germline V gene are SGHRS and YFSETQ. DNA for the CDR3: TGCGCCAGCAGCTTGGACTGGGAGCAGTACTTC. Encoded protein: CASSLDWEQYF.

A few counts support this clonotype. The chain has TRBV2 and TRBJ2-3; D not resolved. Germline CDR1 is SNHLY and CDR2 is FYNNEI. Trimming left V 8 bases short and J 6 bases short, with 15 bases between. The CDR3 consists of 13 residues. Here the CDR3 DNA reads TGTGCCAGCGGAATAACCAACGCCGATACGCAGTATTTT. This codes for CASGITNADTQYF.

This chain links TRBV19 with TRBJ2-1; 10 bases are a match to TRBD1. The V segment lost 7 bases and the J segment 7 bases; nucleotides outside the gene matches: 10. Germline V gives CDR1 LNHDA, CDR2 SQIVND (reference sequence). CDR3 length equals 15 residues. The CDR3 DNA reads as TGTGCCAGTAAACCGGGACAGGGGTTACAGAATGAGCAGTTCTTC. Its translation is CASKPGQGLQNEQFF.

V usage is TRBV2 and J usage is TRBJ2-7; possible D gene TRBD2, 6 bases. The V gene lost 7 bases and the J gene lost 6 bases, with 13 bases spanning the gap. The CDR3 sequence is 12 residues long. The V gene's germline CDR1 is SNHLY and CDR2 FYNNEI. The CDR3 loop is CASMGPGVEQYF. CDR3 coding DNA: TGTGCCAGCATGGGGCCGGGGGTCGAGCAGTACTTC.

The CDR3 here is CSVSYSATYEQYF. The DNA of the CDR3 is TGCAGCGTTTCCTATAGCGCGACCTACGAGCAGTACTTC. The chain recombines TRBV29-1 with TRBJ2-7; weak D call: TRBD2 (5 bases). V gave up 5 bases and J gave up 2 bases, with 13 bases separating them. The CDR3 consists of 13 residues. Germline V CDR1 and CDR2: SQVTM, ANQGSEA.

The chain employs TRBV10-3 and TRBJ2-3, with TRBD2 as a possible D gene (6 bases). Germline V gene data show CDR1 as ENHRY and CDR2 as SYGVKD. V was trimmed by 6 bases and J by 2 bases, leaving 12 bases between them. This CDR3 has 14 residues. CDR3 in amino acids: CAISPTSATDTQYF. CDR3 coding DNA: TGTGCCATCAGCCCGACTAGTGCCACAGATACGCAGTATTTT.

This clonotype was picked up many times. The CDR3 sequence: CASSFYPLRGYEQYF. The CDR3 coding sequence is TGTGCCAGCAGCTTTTACCCGTTGCGGGGATACGAGCAGTACTTC. The chain couples TRBV5-5 to TRBJ2-7, with D tentatively TRBD2 (6 bases). Germline CDR1 reads SGHKS; CDR2 reads YYEKEE (reference sequence). The CDR3 length is 15 residues. The V end lost 2 bases, the J end lost 4 bases, and 16 bases lay between the germline ends.

This clonotype was observed many times. This chain links TRBV27 with TRBJ2-2; no clear D. The CDR3 sequence is 15 residues long. The V and J ends lost 2 bases and 3 bases respectively, with 10 bases between them. Germline CDR1 is MNHEY and CDR2 is SMNVEV (reference sequence). The CDR3 DNA sequence: TGTGCCAGCAGTTTAGGGCAGCCCTACACCGGGGAGCTGTTTTTT. Translated, it gives CASSLGQPYTGELFF.

This clonotype was counted at least ten times. The chain couples TRBV28 to TRBJ2-6; D gene ambiguous. Germline CDR1 MDHEN, CDR2 SYDVKM. This CDR3 is 15 amino acids long. V was shortened by 5 bases and J by 1 base, with 9 bases between the two germline ends. The CDR3 region is CASSPDPSGANVLTF. CDR3 in DNA: TGTGCCAGCAGTCCCGACCCGTCTGGGGCCAACGTCCTGACTTTC.

This clonotype was observed a few times. The rearrangement uses TRBV3-1 and TRBJ2-2, with 9 nucleotides matching TRBD1. Germline CDR1 and CDR2: LGHDT and YNNKEL (reference sequence). Trimming at V came to 3 bases and at J to 0 bases, leaving 2 bases not matched to a gene. The CDR3 extends over 16 amino acids. Here the CDR3 reads CASSQDRGANTGELFF. CDR3 sequence (DNA): TGTGCCAGCAGCCAGGACAGGGGCGCGAACACCGGGGAGCTGTTTTTT.

This clonotype occurred a few times. The V gene is TRBV6-5, the J gene TRBJ1-1; D gene ambiguous. The V end was cut by 2 bases, the J end by 2 bases, with 9 bases between. In germline, CDR1 is MNHEY, CDR2 SVGAGI. The CDR3 has 14 amino acids. CDR3 protein: CASSYGRRNTEAFF. CDR3 nucleotide sequence: TGTGCCAGCAGTTACGGCCGCAGAAACACTGAAGCTTTCTTT.

This clonotype was seen many times. This rearrangement joins TRBV11-2 to TRBJ2-1; 8 bases line up with TRBD1. Trimming took 3 bases from V and 4 from J; bases not matched to a gene: 8. This CDR3 is 16 amino acids long. From germline, CDR1 is SGHAT and CDR2 FQNNGV. This chain's CDR3 is CASSFGAGGEYNEQFF. CDR3 nucleotides: TGTGCCAGCAGCTTCGGAGCAGGGGGCGAATACAATGAGCAGTTCTTC. Combining the CDR3 with reference TRBV11-2 and TRBJ2-1 gives the whole variable domain EAGVAQSPRYKIIEKRQSVAFWCNPISGHATLYWYQQILGQGPKLLIQFQNNGVVDDSQLPKDRFSAERLKGVDSTLKIQPAKLEDSAVYLCASSFGAGGEYNEQFFGPGTRLTVL.

This clonotype turned up a few times. V gene TRBV12-3 or TRBV12-4 combines with J gene TRBJ2-5; D may be TRBD1 (5 bases). The ends were cut back, 0 bases at V and 5 bases at J, with 19 bases in the middle. The CDR3 runs to 17 residues. The CDR3 nucleotides read TGTGCCAGCAGTTTAGCGCTTGGCACCCTATCAGGGGAGACCCAGTACTTC. Protein product: CASSLALGTLSGETQYF.

At least ten counts were recorded for this clonotype. CDR3 residues: CATSRRRDYQPQHF. The CDR3 region has the DNA TGTGCCACCAGTCGGAGGAGGGATTATCAGCCCCAGCATTTT. This chain joins TRBV24-1 and TRBJ1-5; D is uncertain. The V and J ends lost 6 bases and 5 bases respectively, with 13 bases between them. The CDR3 has 14 amino acids. CDR1 and CDR2 from the germline V gene are KGHDR and SFDVKD.